The rows below give T cell receptor beta chains drawn from one sample of a study of PD-1 blockade in classical Hodgkin lymphoma. Sequenced by immunoSEQ multiplex PCR; TCRdb stores in-frame clones only, minus some. Seen here are some 13,000 clones, around 80% observed once, and the top ten hold approximately 3.7%. The sequenced sample was peripheral blood mononuclear cells (PBMCs), obtained at baseline. Source of these receptors: a human donor with classical Hodgkin lymphoma. CDR3s include the opening cysteine and the closing phenylalanine or tryptophan. The order of the fields is J gene, V gene, D gene, clone size, CDR3 DNA, CDR3 protein. D genes are given only for firm matches. The size entry is marked missing in some rows and otherwise reads once, few, many or a size class.

J gene: TRBJ2-3; V gene: TRBV7-2; D gene: .; clone size: .; CDR3 DNA: TGTGCCAGCAGCCCAGAGGACTATAGGATTTTCGATACGCAGTATTTT; CDR3 protein: CASSPEDYRIFDTQYF
J gene: TRBJ1-1; V gene: TRBV27; D gene: .; clone size: .; CDR3 DNA: TGTGCCAGCAGTTCCGCGAACACTGAAGCTTTCTTT; CDR3 protein: CASSSANTEAFF
J gene: TRBJ2-1; V gene: TRBV12-5; D gene: TRBD1; clone size: .; CDR3 DNA: TGTGCTAGTGGTTTGGTACCCACAGGGGGCGTTTCCTACAATGAGCAGTTCTTC; CDR3 protein: CASGLVPTGGVSYNEQFF
J gene: TRBJ1-1; V gene: TRBV2; D gene: .; clone size: .; CDR3 DNA: TGTGCCAGCAAGGTGGACCGGAACACTGAAGCTTTCTTT; CDR3 protein: CASKVDRNTEAFF
J gene: TRBJ1-2; V gene: TRBV7-3; D gene: .; clone size: medium-sized; CDR3 DNA: TGTGCCAGCGGGTTGCCTCAGGCCCCAGATGGCTACACCTTC; CDR3 protein: CASGLPQAPDGYTF
J gene: TRBJ2-5; V gene: TRBV5-4; D gene: .; clone size: .; CDR3 DNA: TGTGCCAGCAGCTTGGGACTAGGGGCGATCGAGACCCAGTACTTC; CDR3 protein: CASSLGLGAIETQYF
J gene: TRBJ1-4; V gene: TRBV9; D gene: .; clone size: few; CDR3 DNA: TGTGCCAGCAGCGTTTCACAGGGCTTTGGATATAATGAAAAACTGTTTTTT; CDR3 protein: CASSVSQGFGYNEKLFF
J gene: TRBJ2-7; V gene: TRBV11-2; D gene: .; clone size: .; CDR3 DNA: TGTGCCAGCAGCTTAGATAGGAGCGAGCAGTACTTC; CDR3 protein: CASSLDRSEQYF
J gene: TRBJ1-1; V gene: TRBV4-3; D gene: TRBD1; clone size: .; CDR3 DNA: TGCGCCAGCAGCCAAGATCCTGTGGGGACAGACGAAGCTTTCTTT; CDR3 protein: CASSQDPVGTDEAFF
J gene: TRBJ1-2; V gene: TRBV29-1; D gene: TRBD1; clone size: .; CDR3 DNA: TGCAGCGTTGCGGAGGGACAGGGGTTATCGGGATATGGCTACACCTTC; CDR3 protein: CSVAEGQGLSGYGYTF
J gene: TRBJ1-1; V gene: TRBV30; D gene: .; clone size: .; CDR3 DNA: TGTGCCTGGAGTGTCATTAACACTGAAGCTTTCTTT; CDR3 protein: CAWSVINTEAFF
J gene: TRBJ2-5; V gene: TRBV5-1; D gene: TRBD1; clone size: .; CDR3 DNA: TGCGCCAGCAGGCCGGGACAGGTGAAACGTTTCGGAGAGACCCAGTACTTC; CDR3 protein: CASRPGQVKRFGETQYF
J gene: TRBJ2-4; V gene: TRBV5-1; D gene: .; clone size: .; CDR3 DNA: TGCGCCAGCAGCTTCGGAGACGCGGCCAAAAACATTCAGTACTTC; CDR3 protein: CASSFGDAAKNIQYF
J gene: TRBJ2-5; V gene: TRBV5-4; D gene: .; clone size: .; CDR3 DNA: TGTGCCAGCAGCTCACAAGAGACCCAGTACTTC; CDR3 protein: CASSSQETQYF
J gene: TRBJ2-3; V gene: TRBV28; D gene: .; clone size: .; CDR3 DNA: TGTGCCAGCAGGGCGCCCGGGACTGAACGGTTGTATACGCAGTATTTT; CDR3 protein: CASRAPGTERLYTQYF
J gene: TRBJ2-7; V gene: TRBV18; D gene: .; clone size: .; CDR3 DNA: TGTGCCAGCTCACCCGGACCAAAGTACGAGCAGTACTTC; CDR3 protein: CASSPGPKYEQYF
J gene: TRBJ1-1; V gene: TRBV5-4; D gene: TRBD1; clone size: .; CDR3 DNA: TGTGCCAGCAACAAGAGGGACAGCACTGAAGCTTTCTTT; CDR3 protein: CASNKRDSTEAFF
J gene: TRBJ1-4; V gene: TRBV9; D gene: TRBD1; clone size: .; CDR3 DNA: TGTGCCAGCAGCGCCGAGGGACAGGGGACTGAAAAACTGTTTTTT; CDR3 protein: CASSAEGQGTEKLFF
J gene: TRBJ1-2; V gene: TRBV5-6; D gene: .; clone size: .; CDR3 DNA: TGTGCCAGCAGCCCAAGGCAGGGGTACTATGGCTACACCTTC; CDR3 protein: CASSPRQGYYGYTF
J gene: TRBJ2-2; V gene: TRBV7-3; D gene: TRBD1; clone size: .; CDR3 DNA: TGTGCCAGCAGCTTAGCCCCTACAGGGGCCGGGGAGCTGTTTTTT; CDR3 protein: CASSLAPTGAGELFF
J gene: TRBJ2-2; V gene: TRBV29-1; D gene: TRBD1; clone size: .; CDR3 DNA: TGCAGCGCTCATAACAGGGGAAACACCGGGGAGCTGTTTTTT; CDR3 protein: CSAHNRGNTGELFF
J gene: TRBJ2-5; V gene: TRBV10-3; D gene: TRBD1; clone size: once; CDR3 DNA: TGTGCCATCAGCCAAAGGGACAGTCGTGCAGGGGAGACCCAGTACTTC; CDR3 protein: CAISQRDSRAGETQYF